These T cell receptor beta chains were read from a single sample in a study of OX40 agonist ivuxolimab in advanced cancers. Method: immunoSEQ multiplex PCR; TCRdb's copy keeps in-frame clones and lacks some. The sample lists roughly 29,000 clones; around 87% were seen once. The source was CD4+ or CD8+ T cells sorted from blood, collected in a trial of the OX40 agonist ivuxolimab. The receptors derive from an adult with an advanced solid tumor such as melanoma, head and neck, liver or kidney cancer. CDR3s include the opening cysteine and the closing phenylalanine or tryptophan. Clone size, where shown, is once, few, many, or a class for clones that have expanded.

V gene | clone size | CDR3 protein
TRBV7-9 | - | CASTPDRTPYEQYF
TRBV5-1 | - | CASSSGTSGGITDTQYF
TRBV4-1 | - | CASRPNDLMVTDTQYF
TRBV29-1 | - | CSVGLMGGQETQYF
TRBV7-9 | - | CASSSGLAVHEQFF
TRBV28 | - | CASVLVVGNTEAFF
TRBV14 | - | CASSQAKNEQYF
TRBV25-1 | - | CASSRSEKLFF
TRBV9 | - | CASSVSQGALTDTQYF
TRBV5-1 | - | CASSPAGTENTGELFF
TRBV5-6 | - | CASSFILAPHNSPLHF
TRBV4-1 | - | CASSPNTGQGYTF
TRBV13 | - | CASSSLAGSSDTQYF
TRBV6-5 | - | CASSLEPNTYSPLHF
TRBV13 | - | CASTTREEETQYF
TRBV5-6 | - | CASTPGRGGRTEAFF
TRBV27 | - | CASSLPGSYNEQFF
TRBV27 | - | CASSLVQGDYNSPLHF
TRBV5-5 | - | CASTEGHRSAYYYYEQYF
TRBV4-2 | - | CASSQVPGQQETQYF
TRBV6-5 | - | CASSYVGREAFF
TRBV5-4 | once | CASNRWGAVTDTQYF
TRBV2 | - | CASRGVGTGELFF
TRBV7-9 | few | CASSFEQGWETQYF
TRBV4-1 | once | CASSQEAGGTAYEQYF
TRBV7-8 | - | CASSSRRGVQETQYF
TRBV9 | - | CASLDSGDTGELFF
TRBV23-1 | - | CASSLWASGGVTDTQYF
TRBV7-9 | - | CASSLPGLAENIQYF
TRBV27 | - | CASSRRDRGNEKLFF
TRBV5-5 | - | CASSPDRGQETQYF
TRBV7-9 | - | CASSTNRQGNTEAFF
TRBV7-8 | - | CASSLPGHAGNTIYF
TRBV28 | - | CASSPPDTGVAYEQYF
TRBV9 | - | CASSVAVYYGYTF
TRBV27 | - | CASSLGQGETNEQFF
TRBV19 | once | CASSIFGNNEQFF
TRBV19 | many | CASSQQGPEQYF
TRBV10-1 | - | CASSESTGAFF
TRBV11-2 | - | CASSLAGGKETQYF
TRBV28 | - | CASSPEFGSHYGYTF
TRBV7-9 | - | CASSLGTSGSNEQFF
TRBV23-1 | - | CASHVSGRAHEQYF
TRBV5-1 | - | CASSYESTGELFF
TRBV18 | few | CASSPYRDGRLNTEAFF
TRBV6-5 | - | CASPDLGVDTEAFF
TRBV27 | - | CASSLLDRGTDTQYF
TRBV5-1 | - | CASSLEGDRPQHF
TRBV14 | once | CASSQVFGGGGEAFF
TRBV7-9 | - | CASTPGPLAGIAKNIQYF
TRBV27 | - | CASTPGQGIPDTQYF
TRBV7-2 | once | CASSLGTIRDEQFF
TRBV5-8 | - | CASSTGSEPRPRLFF
TRBV2 | - | CARVQGDTGELFF